The 31 T cell receptor beta chains in this list originate from one sample, sequenced in a study of blood T cell repertoires in COVID-19. Some clones are missing from TCRdb's copy, which holds only in-frame ones; the method was immunoSEQ multiplex PCR. Found here are a few hundred thousand clones, about 89% of them singletons; the top ten hold 5% to 7%. Source material: peripheral blood. The receptors here all came from a man aged 18 to 29 who had recovered from COVID-19.

This chain links TRBV7-3 with TRBJ2-3; 8 bases align to TRBD1. CDR1 is SGHTA, CDR2 FQGTGA, per germline. This CDR3 spans 16 amino acids. V lost 5 bases to trimming and J lost 1 base; unmatched junction nucleotides: 8. The CDR3: CASSGGQVKGTDTQYF. Here the CDR3 DNA reads TGTGCCAGCAGCGGGGGACAGGTAAAGGGCACAGATACGCAGTATTTT.

V and J are TRBV13 and TRBJ2-7; weak D call: TRBD1 (5 bases). Per germline, CDR1 PRHDT and CDR2 FYEKMQ (reference sequence). The germline V and J ends were trimmed by 1 base and 1 base, with 8 bases remaining between them. There are 14 residues in the CDR3. Here the CDR3 DNA reads TGTGCCAGCAGCTTAGAAGACAGTTCCTACGAGCAGTACTTC. This translates into CASSLEDSSYEQYF.

The chain recombines TRBV18 with TRBJ2-5; 10 bases line up with TRBD2. Germline CDR1 reads KGHSH; CDR2 reads LQKENI. The CDR3 length is 14 residues. The V and J ends lost 3 bases and 4 bases, in that order; junction bases with no gene match: 2. CDR3 sequence (DNA): TGTGCCAGCTCACCCCGGACTAGCGGAGAGACCCAGTACTTC. Translation: CASSPRTSGETQYF.

The chain combines TRBV7-2 with TRBJ2-4; 7 nucleotides line up with TRBD1. The CDR3 has 14 residues. V lost 4 bases to trimming and J lost 1 base; unmatched junction nucleotides: 1. Per germline, CDR1 SGHTA and CDR2 FQGNSA. CDR3 nucleotide sequence: TGTGCCAGCAGCTCGGGACAGGCCAAAAACATTCAGTACTTC. It specifies CASSSGQAKNIQYF.

The J gene is TRBJ2-5, the V gene TRBV5-4, with 8 positions matching TRBD1. This CDR3 contains 14 residues. Looked up from germline, CDR1 is SGHNT and CDR2 is YYREEE (reference sequence). The V gene end was trimmed by 3 bases and the J gene end by 7 bases; junction bases not matched to a gene: 8. The CDR3 nucleotides read TGTGCCAGCAGCTCTGGACAGGGTCCAGGGACCCAGTACTTC. This sequence encodes CASSSGQGPGTQYF.

This chain connects TRBV5-4 to TRBJ2-1; D gene unclear. The CDR3 is 13 amino acids. The germline V gene has CDR1 SGHNT and CDR2 YYREEE (reference sequence). V was trimmed by 0 bases and J by 6 bases, leaving 7 bases between them. The DNA of the CDR3 is TGTGCCAGCAGCTTGGTCGGAGTCAATGAGCAGTTCTTC. Translation: CASSLVGVNEQFF.

This clone was recorded once. The gene calls are TRBV6-2 or TRBV6-3 and TRBJ1-5, with 8 bases identical to TRBD1. V lost 4 bases, J lost 7 bases, and 6 bases stayed unmatched. The germline V gene has CDR1 MNHEY and CDR2 SVGEGT. The CDR3 covers 14 residues. The CDR3 region is CASSFGTGPQPQHF. The CDR3 DNA reads as TGTGCCAGCAGTTTCGGGACAGGCCCCCAGCCCCAGCATTTT.

The chain links TRBV18 to TRBJ2-5; D is ambiguous. The germline V gene encodes CDR1 KGHSH and CDR2 LQKENI. The CDR3 extends over 15 amino acids. Trimming left V 4 bases short and J 0 bases short, with 12 bases between. CDR3 coding DNA: TGTGCCAGCTCACTTGGCGGTGGGTACCAAGAGACCCAGTACTTC. This gives the protein CASSLGGGYQETQYF.

The chain has TRBV4-1 and TRBJ2-1, with 13 positions matching TRBD2. This CDR3 region has 16 residues. V shed 1 base, J shed 14 bases, and the junction held 11 bases outside the gene matches. Germline V lookup: CDR1 MGHRA, CDR2 YSYEKL. The CDR3 sequence: CASSQVPGLAGYGKFF. CDR3 DNA: TGCGCCAGCAGCCAAGTGCCGGGACTAGCGGGGTATGGGAAGTTCTTC.

The chain carries TRBV19 and TRBJ1-1; 11 bases are a match to TRBD1. The ends lost 1 base at V and 5 bases at J; junction bases unmatched: 3. Germline V gene lookup returns CDR1 LNHDA and CDR2 SQIVND (reference sequence). There are 15 residues in the CDR3. The CDR3 DNA follows: TGTGCCAGTAGTATAGGCGGGACAGGGGGGACTGAAGCTTTCTTT. Protein product: CASSIGGTGGTEAFF.

This chain joins TRBV3-1 (or the pseudogene TRBV3-2) and TRBJ2-1, with 10 bases matching TRBD2. This CDR3 is built from 15 residues. J lost 3 bases, V lost 4 bases, and 3 bases had no gene match. CDR1 LGHDT and CDR2 YNNKEL come from the germline V gene (reference sequence). The chain's CDR3 is CASSPRTSGYNEQFF. CDR3 nucleotide sequence: TGTGCCAGCAGCCCCCGGACTAGCGGCTACAATGAGCAGTTCTTC.

The chain couples TRBV7-2 to TRBJ1-6; D perhaps matches TRBD1 (6 bases). CDR1 and CDR2 (germline): SGHTA, FQGNSA. V gave up 3 bases and J gave up 3 bases, with 12 bases separating them. The CDR3 consists of 16 residues. Here the CDR3 reads CASSFGQGIYNSPLHF. The CDR3 nucleotides read TGTGCCAGCAGCTTCGGGCAGGGGATCTATAATTCACCCCTCCACTTT.

Note on this clone: The identical CDR3 is also encoded by other nucleotide sequences in the sample. The CDR3 here is CASSFSENTEAFF. The CDR3, as DNA: TGTGCCAGCAGTTTTTCAGAGAACACTGAAGCTTTCTTT. The chain couples TRBV27 to TRBJ1-1; D is ambiguous. CDR1 and CDR2 from the germline V gene are MNHEY and SMNVEV (reference sequence). V shed 3 bases and J shed 1 base, with 6 bases lying between them. This CDR3 spans 13 amino acids.

The gene calls are TRBV11-2 and TRBJ1-1; no reliable D call. The CDR3 spans 14 residues. V was pared by 5 bases and J by 4 bases, with 14 bases between. Germline V lookup: CDR1 SGHAT, CDR2 FQNNGV. The CDR3 DNA follows: TGTGCCAGCAGCCGCGGGTTTACAAGCACTGAAGCTTTCTTT. This encodes CASSRGFTSTEAFF.

V usage is TRBV27 and J usage is TRBJ2-7; TRBD2 matches at 8 bases. V gave up 4 bases and J gave up 1 base; unmatched junction bases: 9. Germline V CDR1 and CDR2: MNHEY, SMNVEV (reference sequence). The CDR3 sequence is 16 residues long. CDR3 sequence reads: CASSSSGGDISYEQYF. The CDR3 bases are TGTGCCAGCAGTTCCTCCGGGGGGGACATTTCCTACGAGCAGTACTTC.

The rearrangement links TRBV9 to TRBJ1-1; D is uncertain. Per germline, CDR1 SGDLS and CDR2 YYNGEE. Trimming removed 0 bases at V and 7 bases at J, with 7 bases between. This CDR3 has 12 amino acids. The CDR3 DNA follows: TGTGCCAGCAGCGTAGGAGAAGATGAAGCTTTCTTT. Translating it yields CASSVGEDEAFF.

CDR3: CASSLRDRAEAFF. The CDR3, as DNA: TGTGCCAGCAGTTTAAGGGACAGAGCTGAAGCTTTCTTT. V gene TRBV12-3 or TRBV12-4 combines with J gene TRBJ1-1; 7 positions match TRBD1. J lost 6 bases, V lost 2 bases, and 3 bases had no gene match. CDR3 length: 13 residues.

J is TRBJ2-3 and V is TRBV4-1, with D possibly being TRBD2 (6 bases). V was cut by 0 bases and J by 6 bases, with 19 bases left in between. Germline loops: CDR1 MGHRA, CDR2 YSYEKL. CDR3 length: 17 residues. CDR3 in amino acids: CASSQEPRGYPGDTQYF. The CDR3 DNA reads TGCGCCAGCAGCCAAGAACCTCGGGGGTACCCAGGGGATACGCAGTATTTT.

This sequence joins TRBV3-1 (or the pseudogene TRBV3-2) and TRBJ2-3, with 9 bases lining up with TRBD2. CDR3 length: 17 residues. CDR1 LGHDT and CDR2 YNNKEL come from the germline V gene (reference sequence). V lost 4 bases, J lost 6 bases, and 14 bases stayed unmatched. CDR3 sequence (DNA): TGTGCCAGCAGCCTACTTTTAGGAGCGGGGGGCCCGGATACGCAGTATTTT. Encoded protein: CASSLLLGAGGPDTQYF.

The V gene is TRBV5-1, the J gene TRBJ2-3; D ambiguous. This CDR3 contains 14 residues. CDR1 is SGHRS, CDR2 YFSETQ, per germline. The V end was cut by 0 bases, the J end by 2 bases, with 7 bases between. The CDR3 here is CASSLATPTDTQYF. The CDR3 DNA reads as TGCGCCAGCAGCTTGGCTACCCCCACAGATACGCAGTATTTT.

The J gene is TRBJ2-5, the V gene TRBV7-9, with D perhaps matching TRBD2 (6 bases). The CDR3 consists of 14 residues. Germline assignment: CDR1 SEHNR and CDR2 FQNEAQ (reference sequence). V lost 4 bases and J 4 bases, leaving 13 bases between the germline ends. The CDR3 here is CASSSSGLLETQYF. CDR3 DNA sequence: TGTGCCAGCAGCTCCTCGGGACTCCTAGAGACCCAGTACTTC.

The chain is built from TRBV20-1 and TRBJ2-1; 9 bases are a match to TRBD1. Germline V gene data show CDR1 as DFQATT and CDR2 as SNEGSKA (reference sequence). This CDR3 contains 14 residues. Trimming took 3 bases from V and 8 from J; bases not matched to a gene: 8. CDR3: CSASLGTGLYEQFF. In DNA, the CDR3 is TGCAGTGCTAGTCTCGGGACAGGGCTCTATGAGCAGTTCTTC.

V usage is TRBV10-2 and J usage is TRBJ2-7, with 11 bases identical to TRBD1. Germline CDR1 reads WSHSY; CDR2 reads SAAADI. V lost 6 bases to trimming and J lost 3 bases; unmatched junction nucleotides: 19. The CDR3 consists of 19 residues. The CDR3 DNA reads as TGCGCCAGCAGCGTGGGGGACAGGGGGTTTAATACTCTTTTCTACGAGCAGTACTTC. The encoded protein is CASSVGDRGFNTLFYEQYF.

V and J are TRBV29-1 and TRBJ2-3; the match to TRBD1 covers 8 bases. In germline, CDR1 is SQVTM, CDR2 ANQGSEA. The CDR3 has 14 residues. The V and J ends lost 0 bases and 6 bases, in that order; junction bases with no gene match: 5. The chain's CDR3 is CSVEEGQAVDTQYF. Written as DNA, the CDR3 is TGCAGCGTTGAAGAGGGACAGGCAGTCGATACGCAGTATTTT.

The V call is TRBV6-5, the J call TRBJ2-7; tentative D call: TRBD2 (6 bases). The J call is in doubt because the DNA end fits TRBJ2-5 better. Germline CDR1 reads MNHEY; CDR2 reads SVGAGI. The CDR3 length is 14 residues. The CDR3 nucleotides read TGTGCCAGCAGGGGACTTTCCCGGAGGGAGACCCAGTACTTC. As protein: CASRGLSRRETQYF.

V and J are TRBV9 and TRBJ1-1, with 8 bases aligning to TRBD1. The CDR3 extends over 14 amino acids. Germline trimming cut 0 bases from V and 5 bases from J; bases unmatched to any gene: 3. Germline V gene lookup returns CDR1 SGDLS and CDR2 YYNGEE. CDR3 protein: CASSVGQGMTEAFF. Here the CDR3 DNA reads TGTGCCAGCAGCGTAGGACAGGGGATGACTGAAGCTTTCTTT.

The chain is built from TRBV5-3 and TRBJ2-2, with 10 bases aligning to TRBD2. TRBV5-3 is noted as an ORF with a role that remains uncertain. The CDR3 length is 19 residues. V lost 2 bases to trimming and J lost 4 bases; unmatched junction nucleotides: 14. Written as DNA, the CDR3 is TGTGCCAGAAGCTTTAGTCGGGCTAGCGGGAGAGGATGCACCGGGGAGCTGTTTTTT. Protein: CARSFSRASGRGCTGELFF.

This clone was recorded only once. This rearrangement joins TRBV11-2 to TRBJ2-5, with 13 bases aligning to TRBD2. The germline gives CDR1 SGHAT, CDR2 FQNNGV. V trimming: 7 bases; J trimming: 6 bases; junction bases outside the gene matches: 17. The CDR3 is 18 residues long. The CDR3 DNA reads TGTGCCAGCACGGGAGAGGAACTAGCGGGAGGGCCGGTAAAGACCCAGTACTTC. It is translated as CASTGEELAGGPVKTQYF.

The chain combines TRBV12-3 or TRBV12-4 with TRBJ1-2; no clear D. Trimming left V 3 bases short and J 5 bases short, with 10 bases between. The CDR3 spans 13 residues. CDR3 nucleotide sequence: TGTGCCAGCAGTTTTTTAATGGAGTATGGCTACACCTTC. This codes for CASSFLMEYGYTF.

This chain joins TRBV7-2 and TRBJ1-2; D call uncertain. CDR1 and CDR2 from the germline V gene are SGHTA and FQGNSA. Trimming took 4 bases from V and 3 from J, leaving 18 bases between them. CDR3 length: 16 amino acids. CDR3 loop: CASSYHMPGDDYGYTF. CDR3 nucleotide sequence: TGTGCCAGCAGCTATCACATGCCGGGAGACGACTATGGCTACACCTTC.

The chain has TRBV6-5 and TRBJ2-2, with 7 bases that match TRBD2. The CDR3 is made up of 15 amino acids. Germline trimming cut 0 bases from V and 4 bases from J; bases unmatched to any gene: 2. Germline values: CDR1 MNHEY, CDR2 SVGAGI. The CDR3 spells CASSYSPGGTGELFF. The CDR3 nucleotides read TGTGCCAGCAGTTACTCCCCGGGGGGCACCGGGGAGCTGTTTTTT.